This is a list of T cell receptor beta chains from one sample in a study of cytomegalovirus exposure and HLA in healthy donors. The data were produced by immunoSEQ multiplex PCR, yet TCRdb's version contains in-frame clones alone and is incomplete. The table includes about 160,000 clones, nearly 90% detected once. The specimen sequenced was PBMCs. The receptors here all came from a woman aged 18-29 years in good health and CMV-seropositive. The CDR3 runs from the conserved cysteine through the conserved F or W. The D gene is left open where the match is weak. The size entry is marked missing in some rows and otherwise reads once, few, many or a size class.

d_gene	abundance	v_gene	j_gene	CDR3aa	CDR3nt
NA	NA	TRBV2	TRBJ2-7	CASSVLVTSYEQYF	TGTGCCAGCAGTGTTCTAGTTACCTCCTACGAGCAGTACTTC
TRBD2	once	TRBV27	TRBJ2-1	CASSWDYDSNEQFF	TGTGCCAGCAGTTGGGACTACGATTCGAATGAGCAGTTCTTC
NA	NA	TRBV10-1	TRBJ2-7	CAIYTYWGDRYF	TGCGCCATATACACTTACTGGGGGGACAGATACTTC
TRBD1	NA	TRBV10-1	TRBJ2-2	CASSEETGVGELFF	TGCGCCAGCAGTGAGGAGACAGGGGTTGGGGAGCTGTTTTTT
TRBD1	NA	TRBV15	TRBJ1-2	CATSPSPPTGMDYGYTF	TGTGCCACCAGCCCCTCCCCCCCGACAGGGATGGACTATGGCTACACCTTC
NA	NA	TRBV19	TRBJ1-3	CASSYSSGNTIYF	TGTGCCAGTAGCTACAGCTCTGGAAACACCATATATTTT
TRBD2	NA	TRBV19	TRBJ2-7	CASSPEAGVGEQYF	TGTGCCAGTAGCCCAGAAGCGGGAGTCGGCGAGCAGTACTTC
NA	NA	TRBV5-6	TRBJ1-5	CASSLGPSLELGQPQHF	TGTGCCAGCAGCCTTGGTCCGTCGCTCGAGCTAGGTCAGCCCCAGCATTTT
TRBD2	NA	TRBV15	TRBJ2-4	CATSRTAGGARNIQYF	TGTGCCACCAGCAGGACGGCGGGAGGGGCCAGAAACATTCAGTACTTC
NA	few	TRBV28	TRBJ1-5	CASRLGRQPQHF	TGTGCCAGCAGACTAGGGCGTCAGCCCCAGCATTTT
NA	many	TRBV11-1	TRBJ2-1	CASSLVFSGVRFF	TGTGCCAGCAGCTTAGTCTTTTCGGGAGTTCGGTTCTTC
TRBD1	NA	TRBV4-1	TRBJ2-7	CASSRFRDRDWGEQYF	TGCGCCAGCAGCCGGTTCCGGGACAGGGACTGGGGCGAGCAGTACTTC
NA	NA	TRBV10-3	TRBJ2-7	CAISGAMTGEQYF	TGTGCCATCAGTGGGGCGATGACGGGGGAGCAGTACTTC
TRBD1	NA	TRBV28	TRBJ2-7	CASRTRAGTGSYEQYF	TGTGCCAGCAGGACAAGGGCCGGGACAGGGTCCTACGAGCAGTACTTC
NA	NA	TRBV7-2	TRBJ1-5	CASSLFPLQSLGQPQHF	TGTGCCAGCAGCTTGTTTCCCCTACAGTCGCTGGGTCAGCCCCAGCATTTT
TRBD2	NA	TRBV9	TRBJ2-7	CASSTQAGDEQYF	TGTGCCAGCAGCACCCAAGCGGGGGACGAGCAGTACTTC
NA	NA	TRBV25-1	TRBJ2-1	CASTGKARPYNEQFF	TGTGCCAGCACAGGGAAGGCCAGGCCTTACAATGAGCAGTTCTTC
TRBD2	NA	TRBV4-1	TRBJ2-1	CASSQVSGTSVYNEQFF	TGCGCCAGCAGCCAAGTTTCCGGGACTAGCGTCTACAATGAGCAGTTCTTC
TRBD2	once	TRBV28	TRBJ2-1	CTSGRGSSYNEQFF	TGTACTAGCGGGAGGGGAAGCTCCTACAATGAGCAGTTCTTC
TRBD1	NA	TRBV27	TRBJ2-7	CASSSFDRGLPYEQYF	TGTGCCAGCAGTTCCTTCGACAGGGGGCTTCCCTACGAGCAGTACTTC
TRBD1	NA	TRBV11-1	TRBJ2-7	CASSRKGAPGEQYF	TGTGCCAGCAGCCGAAAGGGGGCGCCGGGGGAGCAGTACTTC
TRBD1	NA	TRBV6-5	TRBJ1-4	CASRVATGRREKLFF	TGTGCCAGCAGGGTGGCGACAGGGCGGCGTGAAAAACTGTTTTTT
TRBD2	NA	TRBV4-2	TRBJ2-1	CASSQGRTSGRDEQFF	TGTGCCAGCAGCCAAGGAAGGACTAGCGGGAGGGATGAGCAGTTCTTC
TRBD1	NA	TRBV18	TRBJ1-5	CASSPLAGTEKNQDQPQHF	TGTGCCAGCTCACCACTGGCCGGGACAGAGAAGAACCAAGATCAGCCCCAGCATTTT
TRBD1	NA	TRBV5-1	TRBJ2-2	CASSLAWGQDPTGELFF	TGCGCCAGCAGCTTGGCCTGGGGACAGGATCCCACCGGGGAGCTGTTTTTT
TRBD1	NA	TRBV7-9	TRBJ1-5	CASSLGLSGDRYTNQPQHF	TGTGCCAGCAGCTTAGGCCTGTCGGGGGACAGGTATACGAATCAGCCCCAGCATTTT
TRBD1	NA	TRBV30	TRBJ2-1	CAWSVLDRGRWNEQFF	TGTGCCTGGAGTGTACTCGACAGGGGGCGTTGGAATGAGCAGTTCTTC
NA	NA	TRBV19	TRBJ2-1	CASSPPGGPPGNEQFF	TGTGCCAGTAGTCCCCCAGGTGGGCCCCCTGGCAATGAGCAGTTCTTC
TRBD1	NA	TRBV6-1	TRBJ1-4	CASRTGPTNEKLFF	TGTGCCTCCAGGACAGGGCCAACTAATGAAAAACTGTTTTTT
TRBD1	NA	TRBV2	TRBJ2-2	CASRLDRGPGGELFF	TGTGCCAGCAGGCTCGACAGGGGGCCGGGCGGGGAGCTGTTTTTT
NA	NA	TRBV28	TRBJ1-3	CATQALSGNTIYF	TGTGCCACCCAGGCCCTCTCTGGAAACACCATATATTTT
NA	NA	TRBV18	TRBJ2-3	CASSPFPSTDTQYF	TGTGCCAGCTCACCGTTCCCGAGCACAGATACGCAGTATTTT
NA	NA	TRBV10-2	TRBJ1-1	CASTDGWDTEAFF	TGCGCCAGCACCGACGGGTGGGACACTGAAGCTTTCTTT
NA	NA	TRBV6-5	TRBJ1-5	CATKERALSQPQHF	TGTGCCACCAAAGAGAGGGCGCTTAGTCAGCCCCAGCATTTT
TRBD2	NA	TRBV9	TRBJ2-1	CASSVAAGRAYNEQFF	TGTGCCAGCAGCGTAGCAGCGGGACGTGCCTACAATGAGCAGTTCTTC
NA	NA	TRBV4-3	TRBJ1-4	CASSQGIGGTNEKLFF	TGCGCCAGCAGCCAAGGTATCGGGGGAACTAATGAAAAACTGTTTTTT
NA	once	TRBV5-1	TRBJ2-7	CASSIDRLSLYEQYF	TGCGCCAGCAGCATCGATAGACTTTCTCTCTACGAGCAGTACTTC
TRBD2	NA	TRBV6-1	TRBJ2-5	CASSVGTNPYF	TGTGCCAGCAGTGTCGGGACTAACCCATACTTC
NA	NA	TRBV29-1	TRBJ1-2	CSVENLGQNYGYTF	TGCAGCGTTGAAAACTTAGGACAGAACTATGGCTACACCTTC
TRBD1	NA	TRBV7-8	TRBJ1-5	CASSFSNRGLNQPQHF	TGTGCCAGCAGCTTCTCTAACAGGGGTCTTAATCAGCCCCAGCATTTT
NA	NA	TRBV27	TRBJ1-2	CASSLGGINPYGYTF	TGTGCCAGCAGTTTGGGGGGGATAAACCCCTATGGCTACACCTTC
TRBD2	once	TRBV30	TRBJ2-1	CAWSHLLTSGQINEQFF	TGTGCCTGGAGCCACCTCCTCACTAGCGGCCAGATCAATGAGCAGTTCTTC
TRBD2	NA	TRBV7-7	TRBJ2-3	CASFLGLAGDTQYF	TGTGCTAGCTTTCTAGGGCTAGCGGGAGATACGCAGTATTTT
TRBD2	NA	TRBV30	TRBJ2-1	CAWSSVGLAGEFF	TGTGCCTGGTCAAGCGTGGGACTAGCGGGAGAGTTCTTC
TRBD1	few	TRBV2	TRBJ2-5	CASSGQGGETQYF	TGTGCCAGCAGTGGACAGGGGGGAGAGACCCAGTACTTC
TRBD2	NA	TRBV4-2	TRBJ2-1	CASSQEGVGGRGYNEQFF	TGTGCCAGCAGCCAAGAGGGGGTTGGCGGGAGGGGTTACAATGAGCAGTTCTTC